This is a list of T cell receptor beta chains from one sample in a study of blood T cell repertoires in COVID-19. Here immunoSEQ multiplex PCR was the method, and the copy in TCRdb shows in-frame clones only, minus some. The profile covers roughly 99,000 clones, with 81% appearing a single time and 9.5% to 12% taken by the ten largest. Input material: peripheral blood. Receptors originate from an elderly woman with acute or convalescent COVID-19. CDR3s include the opening cysteine and the closing phenylalanine or tryptophan. The D gene is left open where the match is weak. For some rows the clone size is stated as once, few or many, or as a class when expanded; others skip it.

d_call j_call v_call clone_size cdr3_nt cdr3_aa
. TRBJ1-4 TRBV19 . TGTGCCACCAGCCGAGGACAAGTTAATGAAAAACTGTTTTTT CATSRGQVNEKLFF
TRBD1 TRBJ1-5 TRBV28 . TGTGCCAGCAGTCTCCGGGACAGGGGTATTCAGCCCCAGCATTTT CASSLRDRGIQPQHF
. TRBJ2-5 TRBV11-1 . TGTGCCAGCAGCTACTGGGGAGTGGAAGAGACCCAGTACTTC CASSYWGVEETQYF
. TRBJ1-3 TRBV24-1 once TGTGCCACCAGTGACCCGACTGGGGCCTCTGGAAACACCATATATTTT CATSDPTGASGNTIYF
TRBD1 TRBJ2-7 TRBV30 . TGTGCCTGGAATGACAGGGAGAACTACGAGCAGTACTTC CAWNDRENYEQYF
. TRBJ2-3 TRBV7-2 once TGTGCCAGCAGCCCGCCGGCAGATACGCAGTATTTT CASSPPADTQYF
TRBD1 TRBJ2-3 TRBV30 . TGTGCCTGGAGTTCGGGACAGGGTAACACAGATACGCAGTATTTT CAWSSGQGNTDTQYF
TRBD2 TRBJ2-2 TRBV9 . TGTGCCAGCAGCGTAGTCCCTGTGAGCGGGGGCGGGGAGCTGTTTTTT CASSVVPVSGGGELFF
TRBD1 TRBJ2-1 TRBV7-8 . TGTGCCAGCAGCTTAGACAGGGGTTCCTACAATGAGCAGTTCTTC CASSLDRGSYNEQFF
TRBD2 TRBJ2-1 TRBV19 . TGTGCCGGCCGACTAGCGGGGGGGCGGTACAATGAGCAGTTCTTC CAGRLAGGRYNEQFF
TRBD2 TRBJ2-7 TRBV15 . TGTGCCACCAGCAGAGACGGAGGCGGGAGAGAGCAGTACTTC CATSRDGGGREQYF
. TRBJ1-5 TRBV6-1 . TGTGCCAGCAGTGAATTCCAGGGCAATCAGCCCCAGCATTTT CASSEFQGNQPQHF
TRBD1 TRBJ2-3 TRBV5-4 . TGTGCCAGCAGAGAACACCCGGGACAGGGAACAGATACGCAGTATTTT CASREHPGQGTDTQYF
TRBD1 TRBJ1-4 TRBV2 . TGTGCCAGCAGCCGACAGGGTGAAAAACTGTTTTTT CASSRQGEKLFF
. TRBJ1-1 TRBV6-2/TRBV6-3 few TGTGCCAGCAGTTTGGGGCAGAACACTGAAGCTTTCTTT CASSLGQNTEAFF
. TRBJ1-2 TRBV12-3/TRBV12-4 . TGTGCCAGCAGTTTGGGGGCAAACTATGGCTACACCTTC CASSLGANYGYTF
. TRBJ1-2 TRBV29-1 once TGCAGCGTTGAAGGAGATGGCTACACCTTC CSVEGDGYTF
TRBD2 TRBJ2-3 TRBV11-2 . TGTGCCAGCAGCCCAGCGGGGGCCAACGGGGATACGCAGTATTTT CASSPAGANGDTQYF
. TRBJ1-2 TRBV28 . TGTGCCAGCAGTTTAGGTCAGGGAATCGGGTATGGCTACACCTTC CASSLGQGIGYGYTF
TRBD2 TRBJ2-7 TRBV29-1 . TGCAGCGCGGCGACTAGCGGGGGGGCCTACGAGCAGTACTTC CSAATSGGAYEQYF
. TRBJ1-5 TRBV6-6 few TGTGCCAGCAGTTACCCTAGTCAGCCCCAGCATTTT CASSYPSQPQHF
TRBD1 TRBJ2-1 TRBV7-8 . TGTGCCAGCAGCCGCGGGACAGGGGTTGAACGGCAGTTCTTC CASSRGTGVERQFF
TRBD2 TRBJ2-2 TRBV20-1 . TGCAGTGCTAGGGCGGGGGAGGAGCTGTTTTTT CSARAGEELFF
TRBD2 TRBJ2-1 TRBV4-3 . TGCGCCAGCAGCCAAGAGCGGGGGACCTTATACAATGAGCAGTTCTTC CASSQERGTLYNEQFF
TRBD1 TRBJ1-6 TRBV5-4 . TGTGCCAGCAGCATGGGACAGGGTCTAATGAGTTCACCCCTCCACTTT CASSMGQGLMSSPLHF
. TRBJ1-2 TRBV28 few TGTGCCAGCAGTTTACCGACGGGGACTAACTATGGCTACACCTTC CASSLPTGTNYGYTF
. TRBJ1-1 TRBV4-3 . TGCGCCAGCAGCCTAACCGGGACATTGAACACTGAAGCTTTCTTT CASSLTGTLNTEAFF
. TRBJ2-7 TRBV3-1/TRBV3-2 . TGTGCCAGCAGTCCTAGGGACTCGAAGTACGAGCAGTACTTC CASSPRDSKYEQYF
TRBD1 TRBJ2-1 TRBV29-1 once TGCAGCGTTGGGGGTTCGACAGGGGTCGCATTAATGGGAACCTACAATGAGCAGTTCTTC CSVGGSTGVALMGTYNEQFF
TRBD1 TRBJ2-7 TRBV7-8 once TGTGCCAGTAGGGACAGGGGATCCTACGAGCAGTACTTC CASRDRGSYEQYF
. TRBJ2-5 TRBV5-6 once TGTGCCAGCAGCTCAGGGGGGACAGAGACCCAGTACTTC CASSSGGTETQYF
. TRBJ1-3 TRBV5-1 . TGCGCCAGCAGCTTGGCCCAACAGGGCATCCCCTCTGGAAACACCATATATTTT CASSLAQQGIPSGNTIYF
TRBD2 TRBJ2-1 TRBV28 . TGTGCCAGCAGTCCCCGAAGCGGGGGGAGATACAATGAGCAGTTCTTC CASSPRSGGRYNEQFF
. TRBJ1-6 TRBV2 . TGTGCCAGCAGTCTTGACAGCCAAGATAATTCACCCCTCCACTTT CASSLDSQDNSPLHF
TRBD2 TRBJ2-7 TRBV27 . TGTGCCAGCAGTTTATACGGCTACGGGACTACCCCCTACGAGCAGTACTTC CASSLYGYGTTPYEQYF
. TRBJ1-2 TRBV7-2 . TGTGCCAGCAGCTTTGGAGGGTTGAACTATGGCTACACCTTC CASSFGGLNYGYTF
. TRBJ1-6 TRBV4-2 few TGTGCCAGCAGCCAAGAGGACAGTGTTAATTCACCCCTCCACTTT CASSQEDSVNSPLHF